Below are 25 T cell receptor beta chains sequenced from a single sample in a study of blood T cell repertoires in COVID-19. Here immunoSEQ multiplex PCR was the method, and the copy in TCRdb shows in-frame clones only, minus some. The table lists under 250,000 clones, around four fifths of them singletons. Sample: peripheral blood. These receptors came from a woman in her sixties or seventies who had recovered from COVID-19.

This sequence joins TRBV5-1 and TRBJ1-2, with D hard to call. The CDR3 consists of 13 residues. V lost 0 bases, J lost 2 bases, and 5 bases lay in between. Germline-derived CDR1 and CDR2 are SGHRS and YFSETQ. CDR3 in amino acids: CASSLAGNYGYTF. The CDR3 DNA reads TGCGCCAGCAGCTTGGCCGGGAACTATGGCTACACCTTC.

The chain is built from TRBV7-6 and TRBJ1-1; 9 nucleotides match TRBD1. The V and J ends lost 0 bases and 6 bases, in that order; junction bases with no gene match: 5. Germline V gene data show CDR1 as SGHVS and CDR2 as FNYEAQ. This CDR3 contains 15 residues. CDR3 nucleotides: TGTGCCAGCAGCTTAGCGTGGGACAGGGACGCTGAAGCTTTCTTT. It yields the protein CASSLAWDRDAEAFF.

Only one count was recorded for this clone. J is TRBJ1-1 and V is TRBV9; no firm D call. Germline assignment: CDR1 SGDLS and CDR2 YYNGEE. The germline V and J ends were trimmed by 0 bases and 3 bases, with 12 bases remaining between them. The CDR3 consists of 15 residues. The CDR3: CASSVDAGGDTEAFF. The CDR3 nucleotides are TGTGCCAGCAGCGTAGATGCCGGCGGGGACACTGAAGCTTTCTTT.

The chain uses TRBV30 and TRBJ2-2; tentative D call: TRBD2 (7 bases). The CDR3 is 14 amino acids. The V end lost 5 bases, the J end lost 5 bases, and 15 bases lay between the germline ends. Germline CDR1 and CDR2: GTSNPN and SVGIG (reference sequence). This CDR3 is CAWDDGGQTGELFF. For the CDR3, the DNA is TGTGCCTGGGACGACGGGGGGCAGACCGGGGAGCTGTTTTTT.

J is TRBJ1-2 and V is TRBV6-5; 9 positions match TRBD1. CDR1 MNHEY and CDR2 SVGAGI come from the germline V gene. Trimming removed 6 bases from V and 6 bases from J; junction bases left unmatched: 8. The CDR3 has 14 residues. CDR3 bases: TGTGCCAGCAGCCTGACAGGGGGAAGGGATGGCTACACCTTC. This translates into CASSLTGGRDGYTF.

The V call is TRBV27, the J call TRBJ2-7; TRBD1 matches 9 bases. This CDR3 contains 15 residues. Germline V gene lookup returns CDR1 MNHEY and CDR2 SMNVEV (reference sequence). V was clipped by 4 bases and J by 3 bases; unmatched bases: 7. This chain's CDR3 is CASSSSQGADYEQYF. Written as DNA, the CDR3 is TGTGCCAGCAGTTCCTCACAGGGGGCGGACTACGAGCAGTACTTC.

The V call is TRBV7-9, the J call TRBJ2-7; D is perhaps TRBD1 (5 bases). V lost 1 base and J 7 bases, leaving 11 bases between the germline ends. The CDR3 spans 13 residues. CDR1 and CDR2 from the germline V gene are SEHNR and FQNEAQ (reference sequence). CDR3 DNA: TGTGCCAGCAGCTTAGGTGGGGCTCCGGAGCAGTACTTC. It translates to CASSLGGAPEQYF.

The chain recombines TRBV27 with TRBJ2-1, with D uncertain. V was trimmed by 0 bases and J by 4 bases, leaving 10 bases between them. Looked up from germline, CDR1 is MNHEY and CDR2 is SMNVEV (reference sequence). The CDR3 spans 15 residues. In DNA, the CDR3 is TGTGCCAGCAGTTTATCGTCGGTCATTTACAATGAGCAGTTCTTC. This gives the protein CASSLSSVIYNEQFF.

V gene TRBV9 combines with J gene TRBJ1-2, with TRBD1 identical over 7 bases. The CDR3 is made up of 16 amino acids. The V and J ends lost 3 bases and 1 base, in that order; junction bases with no gene match: 9. In germline, CDR1 is SGDLS, CDR2 YYNGEE. CDR3 loop: CASSGTGTAYNYGYTF. CDR3 nucleotide sequence: TGTGCCAGCAGCGGAACCGGGACAGCTTATAACTATGGCTACACCTTC.

The V and J genes are TRBV30 and TRBJ1-3; 10 bases align to TRBD1. The CDR3 contains 14 residues. Germline V gene sequence: CDR1 GTSNPN, CDR2 SVGIG (reference sequence). V gave up 7 bases and J gave up 2 bases; unmatched junction bases: 5. In DNA, the CDR3 is TGTGCCTTACCCGGGACAGGGGCTGGAAACACCATATATTTT. Translation gives CALPGTGAGNTIYF.

This rearrangement joins TRBV5-1 to TRBJ2-1, with 12 positions matching TRBD2. The CDR3 is made up of 18 amino acids. With V trimmed by 0 bases and J by 4 bases, 8 bases remained unmatched. Germline assignment: CDR1 SGHRS and CDR2 YFSETQ. Written as DNA, the CDR3 is TGCGCCAGCAGCTTGGTTCTAGCGGGGGGGCCATCTTACAATGAGCAGTTCTTC. Protein sequence: CASSLVLAGGPSYNEQFF.

The chain recombines TRBV2 with TRBJ1-4; weak D call: TRBD1 (6 bases). Trimming cost V 7 bases and J 4 bases, with 28 bases left between them. CDR1 and CDR2 from the germline V gene are SNHLY and FYNNEI. The length of the CDR3 is 19 residues. The chain's CDR3 is CASNPRFTGSASINEKLFF. The CDR3 DNA sequence: TGTGCCAGCAATCCCCGCTTCACAGGGTCCGCCTCGATTAATGAAAAACTGTTTTTT.

V usage is TRBV5-4 and J usage is TRBJ2-3; 13 nucleotides match TRBD2. CDR1 and CDR2 from the germline V gene are SGHNT and YYREEE (reference sequence). The J segment lost 8 bases and the V segment lost 3 bases, leaving 12 bases of the junction unmatched. The CDR3 loop spans 17 amino acids. Here the CDR3 DNA reads TGTGCCAGCAGCTCGGGCACTAGCGGGGGGGCGTTTGCTACGCAGTATTTT. Amino acid sequence: CASSSGTSGGAFATQYF.

This chain links TRBV7-9 with TRBJ2-2, with 7 bases that match TRBD1. The CDR3 is made up of 17 amino acids. Germline CDR1 is SEHNR and CDR2 is FQNEAQ (reference sequence). The V gene end was trimmed by 4 bases and the J gene end by 4 bases; junction bases not matched to a gene: 12. In DNA form, the CDR3 reads TGTGCCAGCAGCTCAAAAGGGGGCGCCGAGAGCACCGGGGAGCTGTTTTTT. The encoded protein is CASSSKGGAESTGELFF.

This clone has a handful of counts. The chain has TRBV4-1 and TRBJ2-2; 12 nucleotides align to TRBD2. The CDR3 totals 18 residues. Unmatched junction bases numbered 4, after V lost 2 bases and J lost 0 bases. CDR1 is MGHRA, CDR2 YSYEKL, per germline. This CDR3 reads CASSQYRLAGANTGELFF. In DNA, the CDR3 is TGCGCCAGCAGCCAATACCGACTAGCGGGGGCGAACACCGGGGAGCTGTTTTTT.

Of note for this clone: The germline gene is not matched at one end of the junction; a read error may be the cause. This sequence joins TRBV2 and TRBJ1-2, with 10 bases aligning to TRBD1. Looked up from germline, CDR1 is SNHLY and CDR2 is FYNNEI. The CDR3 runs to 12 residues. CDR3 amino acids: CASSGDRGQNFF. DNA for the CDR3: TGTGCCAGCAGCGGGGACAGGGGCCAAAACTTCTTC.

The chain recombines TRBV3-1 (or the pseudogene TRBV3-2) with TRBJ2-3; no clear D gene. Germline V gene lookup returns CDR1 LGHDT and CDR2 YNNKEL (reference sequence). With 4 bases removed from V and 0 bases from J, the gap between germline ends came to 5 bases. The CDR3 loop spans 13 amino acids. CDR3 protein: CASSRQSTDTQYF. For the CDR3, the DNA is TGTGCCAGCAGCCGGCAGAGCACAGATACGCAGTATTTT.

The J gene is TRBJ2-3, the V gene TRBV19; D perhaps matches TRBD2 (6 bases). V lost 2 bases to trimming and J lost 1 base, with 19 bases between them. There are 18 residues in the CDR3. Germline CDR1 and CDR2: LNHDA and SQIVND (reference sequence). The CDR3 reads CASSIRSRTGGGTDTQYF. CDR3 coding DNA: TGTGCCAGTAGTATACGGAGCCGGACGGGCGGGGGCACAGATACGCAGTATTTT. Full variable domain (remainder filled in from reference TRBV19 and TRBJ2-3): DGGITQSPKYLFRKEGQNVTLSCEQNLNHDAMYWYRQDPGQGLRLIYYSQIVNDFQKGDIAEGYSVSREKKESFPLTVTSAQKNPTAFYLCASSIRSRTGGGTDTQYFGPGTRLTVL.

This clone has at least ten counts. The rearrangement joins TRBV6-2 or TRBV6-3 to TRBJ1-1; no firm D call. In germline, CDR1 is MNHEY, CDR2 SVGEGT. The CDR3 runs 16 residues. Trimming left V 3 bases short and J 0 bases short, with 14 bases between. The CDR3 protein is CASSYNRVLMNTEAFF. CDR3 sequence (DNA): TGTGCCAGCAGTTATAACCGAGTCCTCATGAACACTGAAGCTTTCTTT.

This chain links TRBV5-4 with TRBJ1-1, with D possibly being TRBD1 (5 bases). Germline V CDR1 and CDR2: SGHNT, YYREEE (reference sequence). CDR3 length: 13 residues. Trimming left V 6 bases short and J 1 base short, with 10 bases between. The CDR3 spells CASNPQGNTEAFF. The CDR3, as DNA: TGTGCCAGCAATCCCCAGGGGAACACTGAAGCTTTCTTT.

V is TRBV11-2 and J is TRBJ2-3, with 8 positions matching TRBD2. This CDR3 comprises 16 residues. The V segment lost 3 bases and the J segment 1 base; nucleotides outside the gene matches: 6. Germline V gene data show CDR1 as SGHAT and CDR2 as FQNNGV. CDR3 coding DNA: TGTGCCAGCAGCTTTTCCGGGGGGGCCCGCACAGATACGCAGTATTTT. Translation gives CASSFSGGARTDTQYF.

This chain joins TRBV11-2 and TRBJ2-7, with a possible D match to TRBD2 (5 bases). The CDR3 is 15 residues long. V was clipped by 4 bases and J by 3 bases, with 16 bases between them. Germline CDR1 SGHAT, CDR2 FQNNGV. CDR3 nucleotides: TGTGCCAGCAGCTCGATTGAGGGCAGGCACTACGAGCAGTACTTC. It translates to CASSSIEGRHYEQYF.

This clone was counted a single time. The chain joins TRBV5-1 to TRBJ2-1, with TRBD2 identical over 10 bases. Germline-derived CDR1 and CDR2 are SGHRS and YFSETQ. V shed 4 bases and J 4 bases; nucleotides not matched to a gene: 8. The CDR3 length is 16 residues. CDR3 DNA: TGCGCCAGCAGCCTGGGGGCTAGCGGGGGTTACAATGAGCAGTTCTTC. It specifies CASSLGASGGYNEQFF.

The rearrangement joins TRBV11-2 to TRBJ1-2, with 8 bases aligning to TRBD1. Germline V CDR1 and CDR2: SGHAT, FQNNGV. The V and J ends lost 7 bases and 7 bases, in that order; junction bases with no gene match: 11. This CDR3 has 14 amino acids. CDR3 in amino acids: CASTLEGRGLGYTF. As DNA, the CDR3 is TGTGCCAGCACCCTTGAGGGCAGGGGGCTTGGCTACACCTTC.

V and J are TRBV5-1 and TRBJ1-2; D remains ambiguous. V lost 1 base and J 7 bases, leaving 17 bases between the germline ends. CDR1 SGHRS and CDR2 YFSETQ come from the germline V gene. The CDR3 spans 15 residues. The CDR3 DNA follows: TGCGCCAGCAGCTTGTTGGGGAGTTCAGGTAGTGGCTACACCTTC. It yields the protein CASSLLGSSGSGYTF.